This passage covers 24 T cell receptor beta chains from one sample sequenced in a study of cytomegalovirus exposure and HLA in healthy donors. Primers for the PCR totalled 60 Vbeta and 13 Jbeta. Assay: immunoSEQ multiplex PCR; the TCRdb copy retains only in-frame clones and omits some. Of about 250,000 clones in the sample, roughly 80% are singletons; the top ten hold over 0.3%. The sequenced sample consisted of PBMCs. The receptors were gathered from a girl aged 2 to 9 in good health and CMV-seronegative.

The genes are TRBV27 and TRBJ1-5, with a weak D call TRBD1 (5 bases). This CDR3 is 14 amino acids long. The V and J ends lost 1 base and 7 bases respectively, with 11 bases between them. Germline assignment: CDR1 MNHEY and CDR2 SMNVEV (reference sequence). The CDR3 protein is CASSLLGGGQPQHF. Here the CDR3 DNA reads TGTGCCAGCAGTTTATTGGGGGGGGGACAGCCCCAGCATTTT.

The chain links TRBV6-6 to TRBJ2-5; D might be TRBD1 (6 bases). The CDR3 extends over 13 amino acids. V was trimmed by 6 bases and J by 1 base, leaving 9 bases between them. Germline V gene sequence: CDR1 MNHNY, CDR2 SVGAGI (reference sequence). Here the CDR3 reads CASRKDSQETQYF. CDR3 coding DNA: TGTGCCAGCAGAAAGGACAGCCAAGAGACCCAGTACTTC.

This clone was counted a few times. V usage is TRBV14 and J usage is TRBJ2-7, with 13 nucleotides matching TRBD2. The J segment lost 4 bases and the V segment lost 5 bases, leaving 2 bases of the junction unmatched. The V gene's germline CDR1 is SGHDN and CDR2 FVKESK. This CDR3 has 14 amino acids. The CDR3 nucleotides are TGTGCCAGCAGCGCACTAGCGGGAGGGTACGAGCAGTACTTC. Translating it yields CASSALAGGYEQYF.

This clone has just a few counts. This chain links TRBV2 with TRBJ1-1; TRBD1 might be the D (6 bases). The germline V and J ends were trimmed by 6 bases and 4 bases, with 18 bases remaining between them. CDR1 and CDR2 (germline): SNHLY, FYNNEI. The CDR3 consists of 15 residues. The CDR3 reads CASSVKGGGSTEAFF. CDR3 bases: TGTGCCAGCAGCGTTAAGGGGGGAGGGAGCACTGAAGCTTTCTTT.

V and J are TRBV28 and TRBJ1-3, with TRBD1 identical over 9 bases. Germline loops: CDR1 MDHEN, CDR2 SYDVKM. Losses at the gene ends were 6 bases for V and 4 bases for J; bases not matched to a gene: 13. This CDR3 is built from 17 residues. CDR3 DNA sequence: TGTGCCAGCAGCCCTCCGCGGACAGGGGTAGCCGGAAACACCATATATTTT. This sequence encodes CASSPPRTGVAGNTIYF. The complete variable domain, with remaining parts taken from reference TRBV28 and TRBJ1-3, reads DVKVTQSSRYLVKRTGEKVFLECVQDMDHENMFWYRQDPGLGLRLIYFSYDVKMKEKGDIPEGYSVSREKKERFSLILESASTNQTSMYLCASSPPRTGVAGNTIYFGEGSWLTVV.

The chain combines TRBV10-3 with TRBJ2-1; possibly TRBD1 for D (6 bases). Germline V CDR1 and CDR2: ENHRY, SYGVKD. The CDR3 extends over 13 amino acids. Trimming removed 7 bases at V and 7 bases at J, with 14 bases between. The CDR3 is CAITGGEINEQFF. The CDR3 bases are TGTGCCATCACTGGGGGCGAGATAAATGAGCAGTTCTTC.

The V call is TRBV15, the J call TRBJ1-1; D is ambiguous. V lost 5 bases and J lost 4, with 8 bases in between. The CDR3 is 12 residues long. Germline lookup yields CDR1 LNHNV and CDR2 YYDKDF (reference sequence). CDR3: CATSREVTEAFF. In nucleotides, the CDR3 is TGTGCCACCAGCCGGGAGGTCACTGAAGCTTTCTTT.

The chain joins TRBV2 to TRBJ1-1; TRBD1 agrees at 7 bases. With 8 bases clipped from V and 7 bases from J, the junction kept 4 bases outside the gene matches. The CDR3 contains 11 residues. The V gene's germline CDR1 is SNHLY and CDR2 FYNNEI. The CDR3 DNA is TGTGCCAGCGGAGGGGGCAATGAAGCTTTCTTT. Its protein product is CASGGGNEAFF.

The rearrangement links TRBV6-5 to TRBJ2-1, with 8 bases matching TRBD2. Trimming at V came to 3 bases and at J to 7 bases, leaving 8 bases not matched to a gene. Per the germline V gene, CDR1 is MNHEY and CDR2 is SVGAGI. This CDR3 comprises 15 residues. CDR3 DNA: TGTGCCAGCAGTTATAGCGGGATGATTGGGAATGAGCAGTTCTTC. Its protein is CASSYSGMIGNEQFF.

This chain connects TRBV7-3 to TRBJ2-1, with unresolved D. Trimming shortened V by 1 base and J by 4 bases, and 14 bases separated the two germline ends. Germline values: CDR1 SGHTA, CDR2 FQGTGA. This CDR3 contains 16 residues. The CDR3 loop reads CASSLMALGSYNEQFF. CDR3 DNA: TGTGCCAGCAGCTTAATGGCCCTTGGCTCATACAATGAGCAGTTCTTC. Using reference TRBV7-3 and TRBJ2-1 for the parts outside the CDR3, the full variable domain is GAGVSQTPSNKVTEKGKYVELRCDPISGHTALYWYRQSLGQGPEFLIYFQGTGAADDSGLPNDRFFAVRPEGSVSTLKIQRTERGDSAVYLCASSLMALGSYNEQFFGPGTRLTVL.

J is TRBJ2-5 and V is TRBV6-5; 8 positions agree with TRBD1. TRBJ2-7 explains the end of the DNA better; the J call may be wrong. The CDR3 extends over 14 amino acids. In germline, CDR1 is MNHEY, CDR2 SVGAGI. CDR3 bases: TGTGCCAGCAGTGCCGGGACAGGAGCCTACGAGCAGTACTTC. As protein: CASSAGTGAYEQYF.

The V and J genes are TRBV20-1 and TRBJ2-7; no clear D. V was trimmed by 6 bases and J by 5 bases, leaving 11 bases between them. The CDR3 is 11 amino acids. The germline V gene has CDR1 DFQATT and CDR2 SNEGSKA (reference sequence). In nucleotides, the CDR3 is TGCAGTGCCACCCCTCGAGACGAGCAGTACTTC. Its protein is CSATPRDEQYF.

The rearrangement joins TRBV28 to TRBJ2-1; D is possibly TRBD2 (7 bases). CDR3 size: 12 residues. Germline values: CDR1 MDHEN, CDR2 SYDVKM. The V end was cut by 11 bases, the J end by 6 bases, with 14 bases between. The CDR3 bases are TGTGCCTCCGGGGGGCGGGTCAATGAGCAGTTCTTC. Protein sequence: CASGGRVNEQFF.

CDR3 sequence reads: CASSQDSSVGSYEQYF. Written as DNA, the CDR3 is TGCGCCAGCAGCCAAGATTCCTCCGTCGGCTCCTACGAGCAGTACTTC. J is TRBJ2-7 and V is TRBV4-1; D remains ambiguous. Germline V lookup: CDR1 MGHRA, CDR2 YSYEKL. This CDR3 is 16 amino acids long. Trimming took off 0 bases at V and 0 bases at J, with 12 bases between the two ends.

The chain is built from TRBV7-8 and TRBJ1-1, with 8 positions matching TRBD1. Germline V gives CDR1 SGHVS, CDR2 FQNEAQ. J was trimmed by 4 bases and V by 5 bases; bases with no gene match: 12. The CDR3 is 16 residues long. The CDR3 sequence is CASSPRQGLTITEAFF. The CDR3 bases are TGTGCCAGCAGCCCCAGACAGGGGCTAACAATCACTGAAGCTTTCTTT.

The chain uses TRBV5-1 and TRBJ2-2; D perhaps matches TRBD2 (5 bases). CDR1 is SGHRS, CDR2 YFSETQ, per germline. V shed 2 bases and J shed 4 bases, with 6 bases lying between them. The CDR3 covers 13 residues. The CDR3 is CASSFRGTGELFF. In DNA, the CDR3 is TGCGCCAGCAGCTTCCGGGGCACCGGGGAGCTGTTTTTT.

This chain joins TRBV4-1 and TRBJ1-4, with TRBD1 matching over 7 bases. The J segment lost 8 bases and the V segment lost 0 bases, leaving 9 bases of the junction unmatched. The CDR3 spans 16 residues. The germline V gene has CDR1 MGHRA and CDR2 YSYEKL. The CDR3, as DNA: TGCGCCAGCAGCCAAGAAGGGCAGGGACAGCCCGAAAAACTGTTTTTT. Its protein is CASSQEGQGQPEKLFF.

V gene TRBV11-2 combines with J gene TRBJ2-5; D remains ambiguous. The CDR3 is made up of 14 amino acids. CDR1 and CDR2 (germline): SGHAT, FQNNGV. V lost 1 base and J lost 4, with 10 bases in between. The CDR3 region has the DNA TGTGCCAGCAGCTTAGTATTCGCGAGAGAGACCCAGTACTTC. Its protein product is CASSLVFARETQYF.

The chain recombines TRBV9 with TRBJ1-2, with D hard to call. CDR3 size: 16 residues. Germline V gives CDR1 SGDLS, CDR2 YYNGEE. V lost 2 bases, J lost 8 bases, and 22 bases lay in between. The CDR3 loop is CASSVFYGGQSGGYTF. The CDR3 DNA reads TGTGCCAGCAGCGTCTTTTATGGAGGCCAAAGCGGCGGCTACACCTTC.

This sequence joins TRBV9 and TRBJ2-1; 7 bases are shared with TRBD1. Germline V gives CDR1 SGDLS, CDR2 YYNGEE. The CDR3 is 18 residues long. With V trimmed by 0 bases and J by 3 bases, 12 bases remained unmatched. Here the CDR3 reads CASSVVGTEKQDYNEQFF. The CDR3 DNA reads TGTGCCAGCAGCGTAGTGGGGACAGAAAAGCAGGACTACAATGAGCAGTTCTTC.

V usage is TRBV28 and J usage is TRBJ2-1, with 8 bases identical to TRBD2. CDR1 is MDHEN and CDR2 is SYDVKM in the germline V gene. The CDR3 is made up of 17 amino acids. The trim removed 6 bases at V and 0 bases at J, leaving 10 bases unmatched. The CDR3 bases are TGTGCCAGCAGCCTATTATTAGCGGGAATCTCCTACAATGAGCAGTTCTTC. Translated: CASSLLLAGISYNEQFF.

The CDR3: CASSWAGAWYEQFF. CDR3 in DNA: TGTGCCAGCAGCTGGGCAGGGGCTTGGTATGAGCAGTTCTTC. The chain has TRBV5-4 and TRBJ2-1; perhaps TRBD1 as D (6 bases). The germline CDR1 and CDR2 sequences are SGHNT and YYREEE (reference sequence). The V end was cut by 3 bases, the J end by 8 bases, with 15 bases between. The CDR3 loop spans 14 amino acids.

V and J are TRBV28 and TRBJ2-2; the D gene is possibly TRBD2 (6 bases). Between the trimmed V and J ends, which lost 6 bases and 4 bases, there was a span of 12 bases. This CDR3 contains 14 residues. The germline V gene encodes CDR1 MDHEN and CDR2 SYDVKM. The CDR3 DNA sequence: TGTGCCAGCAGACCAGACGGGGGCACCGGGGAGCTGTTTTTT. Its translation: CASRPDGGTGELFF.

The genes are TRBV7-8 and TRBJ2-5; 7 bases map to TRBD1. The CDR3 extends over 15 amino acids. Germline CDR1 and CDR2: SGHVS and FQNEAQ. V dropped 2 bases and J dropped 5; count of bases not matched to a gene: 8. CDR3 residues: CASSLNIGGAETQYF. In nucleotides, the CDR3 is TGTGCCAGCAGCTTAAATATAGGGGGCGCGGAGACCCAGTACTTC. Together with reference TRBV7-8 and TRBJ2-5, the CDR3 gives the full variable domain: GAGVSQSPRYKVAKRGQDVALRCDPISGHVSLFWYQQALGQGPEFLTYFQNEAQLDKSGLPSDRFFAERPEGSVSTLKIQRTQQEDSAVYLCASSLNIGGAETQYFGPGTRLLVL.